The TCR beta chain described here comes from a study of CDR3 diversity in severe acne. TCRdb redid the calling of the PCR reads with MiXCR, one entry per CDR3 protein. The data hold 100,000 or so distinct CDR3 sequences, with 51% observed a single time. A note on this clonotype: A much larger clone sits a single nucleotide away, making a read error possible.

This CDR3 is built from 13 residues. V was trimmed by 6 bases and J by 7 bases, leaving 13 bases between them. The rearrangement uses TRBV12-3 or TRBV12-4 and TRBJ1-5; no clear D. This TCR was recovered from a male donor with acne. Sequencing input: blood. The CDR3 sequence: CASRFGVGQPQHF. The DNA of the CDR3 is TGTGCCAGCAGGTTCGGGGTTGGGCAGCCCCAGCATTTT.